Listed here are 26 T cell receptor beta chains from one sample, sequenced in a study of T cell responses to AZD1222 COVID-19 vaccine. Data came from immunoSEQ multiplex PCR; TCRdb stores just in-frame clones and leaves some out. The data contain roughly 35,000 clones, 65% to 90% of them singletons. The sequences come from peripheral blood, collected on day 0 of AZD1222 vaccination. Every receptor here comes from an adult in good health.

The chain carries TRBV5-1 and TRBJ2-1, with 8 bases that match TRBD1. Looked up from germline, CDR1 is SGHRS and CDR2 is YFSETQ. The CDR3 loop spans 15 amino acids. The junction had 3 bases not matched to a gene; V was cut back by 4 bases and J by 0 bases. The CDR3 nucleotides read TGCGCCAGCAGCACCGGACAGGGCTCCTACAATGAGCAGTTCTTC. This sequence encodes CASSTGQGSYNEQFF.

The V call is TRBV7-8, the J call TRBJ1-5, with 8 nucleotides matching TRBD1. Germline V gene lookup returns CDR1 SGHVS and CDR2 FQNEAQ. V dropped 3 bases and J dropped 1; count of bases not matched to a gene: 5. This CDR3 is 16 amino acids long. CDR3 nucleotide sequence: TGTGCCAGCAGCTTCGAGGACAGGGCCAGCAATCAGCCCCAGCATTTT. This codes for CASSFEDRASNQPQHF.

The chain links TRBV4-3 to TRBJ1-1; TRBD1 matches 7 bases. The CDR3 totals 15 residues. V lost 2 bases and J lost 3; bases outside the gene matches: 6. The germline CDR1 and CDR2 sequences are LGHNA and YSLEER. The CDR3 DNA follows: TGCGCCAGCAGCCAAACCGACAGGGCACACACTGAAGCTTTCTTT. The encoded protein is CASSQTDRAHTEAFF.

The V and J genes are TRBV29-1 and TRBJ2-7; tentative D call: TRBD1 (5 bases). CDR1 is SQVTM, CDR2 ANQGSEA, per germline. This CDR3 comprises 15 residues. V gave up 0 bases and J gave up 2 bases, with 14 bases separating them. The chain's CDR3 is CSVEDTTAITYEQYF. In nucleotides, the CDR3 is TGCAGCGTTGAAGATACGACAGCCATAACCTACGAGCAGTACTTC.

The rearrangement links TRBV10-1 to TRBJ2-7, with D uncertain. This CDR3 comprises 12 residues. The germline V gene has CDR1 WNHNN and CDR2 SYGVQD (reference sequence). V dropped 3 bases and J dropped 4 bases, with 7 bases sitting between them. In DNA, the CDR3 is TGCGCCAGCAGTGACTCCCTTTACGAGCAGTACTTC. Translated: CASSDSLYEQYF.

Here the CDR3 reads CASKIGVVNSPLHF. CDR3 DNA sequence: TGTGCCAGCAAAATTGGGGTCGTAAATTCACCCCTCCACTTT. This rearrangement joins TRBV6-5 to TRBJ1-6; D is undetermined. Germline-derived CDR1 and CDR2 are MNHEY and SVGAGI. The CDR3 is 14 residues long. Trimming removed 7 bases from V and 7 bases from J, with 14 bases in between.

This clone was detected only once. The genes are TRBV28 and TRBJ2-5; D is possibly TRBD2 (5 bases). The V end lost 2 bases, the J end lost 3 bases, and 10 bases lay between the germline ends. The V gene's germline CDR1 is MDHEN and CDR2 SYDVKM. This CDR3 comprises 14 residues. The CDR3, as DNA: TGTGCCAGCAGTTTAAGGTTGGGAGAAGAGACCCAGTACTTC. This sequence encodes CASSLRLGEETQYF. Using reference TRBV28 and TRBJ2-5 for the parts outside the CDR3, the full variable domain is DVKVTQSSRYLVKRTGEKVFLECVQDMDHENMFWYRQDPGLGLRLIYFSYDVKMKEKGDIPEGYSVSREKKERFSLILESASTNQTSMYLCASSLRLGEETQYFGPGTRLLVL.

This rearrangement joins TRBV6-5 to TRBJ1-6; TRBD1 agrees at 9 bases. The V and J ends lost 6 bases and 11 bases, in that order; junction bases with no gene match: 11. CDR3 length: 15 amino acids. Germline CDR1 and CDR2: MNHEY and SVGAGI. The CDR3: CASREGQGAPPPLHF. The CDR3 region has the DNA TGTGCCAGCAGGGAGGGACAGGGCGCCCCACCACCCCTCCACTTT.

The chain is built from TRBV29-1 and TRBJ1-4, with 9 nucleotides matching TRBD1. Germline CDR1 and CDR2: SQVTM and ANQGSEA. The CDR3 runs 15 residues. Trimming took 4 bases from V and 7 from J; bases not matched to a gene: 10. CDR3 in amino acids: CSVVNRGRGGEKLFF. CDR3 sequence (DNA): TGCAGCGTTGTGAACAGGGGGCGCGGGGGTGAAAAACTGTTTTTT.

J is TRBJ1-5 and V is TRBV28, with D possibly being TRBD1 (5 bases). Germline V gene sequence: CDR1 MDHEN, CDR2 SYDVKM. V lost 3 bases, J lost 7 bases, and 13 bases lay in between. This CDR3 region has 14 residues. The CDR3 DNA reads TGTGCCAGCAGTTTGGGGGGACCCAAACAGCCCCAGCATTTT. The encoded protein is CASSLGGPKQPQHF.

The CDR3, as DNA: TGTGCCAGCAGGGATCCGGGGGGGAGTAACACTGAAGCTTTCTTT. As protein: CASRDPGGSNTEAFF. The chain recombines TRBV2 with TRBJ1-1; TRBD1 is a possible D gene (5 bases). The CDR3 sequence is 15 residues long. The germline CDR1 and CDR2 sequences are SNHLY and FYNNEI. Trimming took 6 bases from V and 2 from J, leaving 16 bases between them.

This chain uses TRBV19 with TRBJ2-2; 14 bases match TRBD2. Germline CDR1 is LNHDA and CDR2 is SQIVND (reference sequence). With 5 bases clipped from V and 5 bases from J, the junction kept 10 bases outside the gene matches. The length of the CDR3 is 18 residues. CDR3 coding DNA: TGTGCCAGTAGTGTATCAGGGACTAGCGGGAGTCGGACCGGGGAGCTGTTTTTT. Its translation is CASSVSGTSGSRTGELFF.

This clone was counted only a few times. The chain is built from TRBV5-1 and TRBJ1-1; D is perhaps TRBD1 (6 bases). The V end was cut by 2 bases, the J end by 0 bases, with 11 bases between. The V gene's germline CDR1 is SGHRS and CDR2 YFSETQ. The CDR3 totals 15 residues. The CDR3 region has the DNA TGCGCCAGCAGCTTCGGTGGACAGCTGAACACTGAAGCTTTCTTT. This codes for CASSFGGQLNTEAFF.

This rearrangement joins TRBV11-2 to TRBJ1-3; 7 bases are a match to TRBD1. This CDR3 has 12 amino acids. The germline CDR1 and CDR2 sequences are SGHAT and FQNNGV. The CDR3 protein is CATGTEGNTIYF. In DNA, the CDR3 is TGTGCTACCGGGACAGAAGGAAACACCATATATTTT.

This clone was detected only a few times. This chain uses TRBV28 with TRBJ1-3; the D is unclear. V was clipped by 4 bases and J by 1 base, with 8 bases between them. This CDR3 spans 14 amino acids. Per the germline V gene, CDR1 is MDHEN and CDR2 is SYDVKM. The CDR3 reads CASSSGFSGNTIYF. For the CDR3, the DNA is TGTGCCAGCAGTTCAGGCTTTTCTGGAAACACCATATATTTT.

The CDR3 reads CASSVDGDQPQHF. The CDR3 DNA sequence: TGTGCCAGCAGCGTAGACGGGGATCAGCCCCAGCATTTT. The rearrangement uses TRBV9 and TRBJ1-5, with D uncertain. V was pared by 0 bases and J by 5 bases, with 6 bases between. Germline V gene lookup returns CDR1 SGDLS and CDR2 YYNGEE. There are 13 residues in the CDR3.

The chain combines TRBV7-2 with TRBJ2-3, with D possibly being TRBD2 (5 bases). V was clipped by 5 bases and J by 0 bases, with 15 bases between them. The germline V gene encodes CDR1 SGHTA and CDR2 FQGNSA. CDR3 length: 16 residues. CDR3 bases: TGTGCCAGCAGCCCTCTTGGGCGGACTAGCACAGATACGCAGTATTTT. Its protein is CASSPLGRTSTDTQYF.

This chain links TRBV29-1 with TRBJ2-3; no firm D call. This CDR3 has 12 amino acids. Germline V gene data show CDR1 as SQVTM and CDR2 as ANQGSEA. Trimming took 2 bases from V and 2 from J, leaving 5 bases between them. The CDR3 region is CSVEISTDTQYF. For the CDR3, the DNA is TGCAGCGTTGAAATCTCCACAGATACGCAGTATTTT.

The rearrangement links TRBV6-1 to TRBJ2-2; possibly TRBD1 for D (6 bases). Between the trimmed V and J ends, which lost 2 bases and 7 bases, there was a span of 14 bases. CDR1 and CDR2 from the germline V gene are MNHNS and SASEGT. The CDR3 sequence is 15 residues long. The CDR3 DNA is TGTGCCAGCAGTGAATACAGGGCCCCCAGCGGGGAGCTGTTTTTT. This encodes CASSEYRAPSGELFF.

This rearrangement joins TRBV3-1 (or the pseudogene TRBV3-2) to TRBJ2-1; 12 positions match TRBD2. The CDR3 has 15 amino acids. V was pared by 1 base and J by 6 bases, with 1 base of the junction left unmatched. Germline V CDR1 and CDR2: LGHDT, YNNKEL (reference sequence). The DNA for the CDR3 is TGTGCCAGCAGCCAAGTGACTAGCGGGAGCAATGAGCAGTTCTTC. This translates into CASSQVTSGSNEQFF.

The chain joins TRBV7-2 to TRBJ2-1, with D uncertain. Looked up from germline, CDR1 is SGHTA and CDR2 is FQGNSA. The CDR3 consists of 16 residues. V was shortened by 6 bases and J by 7 bases, with 22 bases between the two germline ends. The CDR3 DNA reads as TGTGCCAGCAGGCGGACGGGTGGCTCAGAAAGGAATGAGCAGTTCTTC. Protein: CASRRTGGSERNEQFF.

The rearrangement links TRBV13 to TRBJ2-3; D perhaps matches TRBD2 (6 bases). Trimming stripped 2 bases from V and 4 bases from J, with 10 bases between. Looked up from germline, CDR1 is PRHDT and CDR2 is FYEKMQ (reference sequence). CDR3 length equals 14 residues. The CDR3 bases are TGTGCCAGCAGCTTAACGGGAGTCGCAGATACGCAGTATTTT. It encodes CASSLTGVADTQYF.

V is TRBV7-8 and J is TRBJ1-6; D may be TRBD1 (6 bases). V was pared by 1 base and J by 10 bases, with 14 bases between. CDR1 SGHVS and CDR2 FQNEAQ come from the germline V gene. This CDR3 spans 15 amino acids. The CDR3 region is CASSLVFWGRSPLHF. In DNA, the CDR3 is TGTGCCAGCAGCTTAGTGTTCTGGGGGCGATCACCCCTCCACTTT.

The chain has TRBV11-2 and TRBJ2-5; D ambiguous. This CDR3 comprises 14 residues. V lost 1 base, J lost 5 bases, and 11 bases lay in between. CDR1 and CDR2 (germline): SGHAT, FQNNGV. DNA for the CDR3: TGTGCCAGCAGCTTAGGAACGAGGACGGAGACCCAGTACTTC. The encoded protein is CASSLGTRTETQYF. The full variable domain, in which reference TRBV11-2 and TRBJ2-5 provide the parts outside the CDR3, is EAGVAQSPRYKIIEKRQSVAFWCNPISGHATLYWYQQILGQGPKLLIQFQNNGVVDDSQLPKDRFSAERLKGVDSTLKIQPAKLEDSAVYLCASSLGTRTETQYFGPGTRLLVL.

The chain links TRBV5-1 to TRBJ1-6; perhaps TRBD1 as D (5 bases). V shed 0 bases and J shed 8 bases, with 12 bases lying between them. The CDR3 totals 15 residues. Germline V gives CDR1 SGHRS, CDR2 YFSETQ. In DNA form, the CDR3 reads TGCGCCAGCAGCTTGGGGGTCAGGGAGGATTCACCCCTCCACTTT. Its translation: CASSLGVREDSPLHF.

This chain links TRBV3-1 (or the pseudogene TRBV3-2) with TRBJ2-7, with unresolved D. V lost 8 bases and J 7 bases, leaving 18 bases between the germline ends. The CDR3 spans 13 residues. Germline CDR1 is LGHDT and CDR2 is YNNKEL (reference sequence). CDR3 DNA: TGTGCCAGCTCTAACCGAGGAGCAGAAGAGCAGTACTTC. This gives the protein CASSNRGAEEQYF.